These 15 T cell receptor beta chains were sequenced from one sample in a study of technical replicates of blood from a few donors. Using immunoSEQ multiplex PCR, the repertoire was profiled, and TCRdb retains in-frame clones only, with some absent. Found here are 60,000 to 75,000 clones, about 86% of them singletons; the top ten hold about 5%. Specimen: PBMCs. The receptors here all came from a human donor in good health. Some clones in this sample may be carry-over from other donors' samples.

CDR3 sequence: CASTTSGAYEQYF. As DNA, the CDR3 is TGTGCCAGTACCACTAGCGGAGCCTACGAGCAGTACTTC. The chain carries TRBV7-9 and TRBJ2-7; TRBD2 matches at 8 bases. CDR3 size: 13 residues. V lost 9 bases to trimming and J lost 2 bases; unmatched junction nucleotides: 6. Germline loops: CDR1 SEHNR, CDR2 FQNEAQ (reference sequence). The full variable domain, with the rest looked up from reference TRBV7-9 and TRBJ2-7, is DTGVSQNPRHKITKRGQNVTFRCDPISEHNRLYWYRQTLGQGPEFLTYFQNEAQLEKSRLLSDRFSAERPKGSFSTLEIQRTEQGDSAMYLCASTTSGAYEQYFGPGTRLTVT.

CDR3 loop: CATSRTSGQGNQPQHF. Written as DNA, the CDR3 is TGTGCCACCAGCAGGACCTCGGGACAAGGCAATCAGCCCCAGCATTTT. J is TRBJ1-5 and V is TRBV15; D possibly corresponds to TRBD1 (6 bases). Trimming pared 3 bases from V and 2 bases from J, leaving 14 bases between. Per germline, CDR1 LNHNV and CDR2 YYDKDF (reference sequence). The CDR3 runs 16 residues.

The chain carries TRBV4-3 and TRBJ2-7; 7 positions agree with TRBD1. The V segment lost 4 bases and the J segment 4 bases; nucleotides outside the gene matches: 7. CDR1 and CDR2 from the germline V gene are LGHNA and YSLEER. The CDR3 has 14 residues. The CDR3 nucleotides are TGCGCCAGCAGCCCTTGGACAGGCCCTTACGAGCAGTACTTC. Residues: CASSPWTGPYEQYF.

The rearrangement uses TRBV18 and TRBJ2-7, with 15 bases fitting TRBD2. The CDR3 sequence is 19 residues long. Germline CDR1 is KGHSH and CDR2 is LQKENI. Unmatched junction bases numbered 13, after V lost 4 bases and J lost 3 bases. DNA of the CDR3: TGTGCCAGCTCACAAACAGGCGGGACTAGCGGGAGGCTTATCTACGAGCAGTACTTC. Its protein product is CASSQTGGTSGRLIYEQYF.

Worth noting for this clone: A much bigger clone sits one base away, suggesting this may be a read error. This chain connects TRBV7-7 to TRBJ1-1, with a possible D match to TRBD1 (6 bases). The germline V gene has CDR1 SSHAT and CDR2 FNYEAQ (reference sequence). This CDR3 contains 13 residues. Trimming left V 6 bases short and J 0 bases short, with 8 bases between. CDR3 coding DNA: TGTGCCAGCAGTGCAGGGGTGAACACTGAAGCTTTCTTT. Amino acid sequence: CASSAGVNTEAFF.

The chain couples TRBV5-6 to TRBJ1-2; D unresolved. Germline V gene sequence: CDR1 SGHDT, CDR2 YYEEEE. With 4 bases removed from V and 7 bases from J, the gap between germline ends came to 11 bases. The CDR3 length is 12 residues. The CDR3 spells CASSRARVGYTF. The CDR3 region has the DNA TGTGCCAGCAGCAGAGCGAGGGTTGGCTACACCTTC.

This clone was detected once. The gene calls are TRBV11-2 and TRBJ1-6, with no clear D. The V gene's germline CDR1 is SGHAT and CDR2 FQNNGV. The CDR3 has 13 amino acids. V dropped 6 bases and J dropped 7 bases, with 10 bases sitting between them. DNA of the CDR3: TGTGCCAGCAGGAGGGTTCAGAATTCACCCCTCCACTTT. It codes for CASRRVQNSPLHF. The full variable domain, rest sourced from reference TRBV11-2 and TRBJ1-6, is EAGVAQSPRYKIIEKRQSVAFWCNPISGHATLYWYQQILGQGPKLLIQFQNNGVVDDSQLPKDRFSAERLKGVDSTLKIQPAKLEDSAVYLCASRRVQNSPLHFGNGTRLTVT.

This clone was counted a single time. The chain recombines TRBV2 with TRBJ2-2; 10 bases map to TRBD1. V gave up 2 bases and J gave up 7 bases; unmatched junction bases: 4. Germline values: CDR1 SNHLY, CDR2 FYNNEI. This CDR3 has 15 residues. CDR3 DNA sequence: TGTGCCAGCAGTGAACAGACAGGGGGCGGCGGGGAGCTGTTTTTT. Its protein is CASSEQTGGGGELFF.

The chain employs TRBV11-2 and TRBJ1-6; 12 bases match TRBD1. CDR3 length: 15 residues. V lost 5 bases and J lost 9; bases outside the gene matches: 5. Germline V gene lookup returns CDR1 SGHAT and CDR2 FQNNGV. CDR3 sequence: CASSPGTGGSSPLHF. The CDR3 nucleotides read TGTGCCAGCAGCCCCGGGACAGGGGGCTCTTCACCCCTCCACTTT. Using reference TRBV11-2 and TRBJ1-6 for the parts outside the CDR3, the full variable domain is EAGVAQSPRYKIIEKRQSVAFWCNPISGHATLYWYQQILGQGPKLLIQFQNNGVVDDSQLPKDRFSAERLKGVDSTLKIQPAKLEDSAVYLCASSPGTGGSSPLHFGNGTRLTVT.

This clone has just one count. The chain couples TRBV7-3 to TRBJ1-6; 10 nucleotides match TRBD1. The trim removed 4 bases at V and 9 bases at J, leaving 6 bases unmatched. Germline values: CDR1 SGHTA, CDR2 FQGTGA. The CDR3 runs to 15 residues. The CDR3 nucleotides are TGTGCCAGCAGCTCCTTCGGGACAGGGGCTTCACCCCTCCACTTT. Protein: CASSSFGTGASPLHF.

The CDR3 coding sequence is TGTGCCAGCAGCGCCCCGACAGGGGCTAGCAATCAGCCCCAGCATTTT. Translated, it gives CASSAPTGASNQPQHF. The chain combines TRBV7-8 with TRBJ1-5; 8 positions match TRBD1. CDR3 length: 16 residues. V shed 5 bases, J shed 0 bases, and the junction held 6 bases outside the gene matches. Germline lookup yields CDR1 SGHVS and CDR2 FQNEAQ.

The chain links TRBV6-5 to TRBJ1-2, with D perhaps matching TRBD1 (5 bases). V was cut by 2 bases and J by 1 base, with 8 bases left in between. Per the germline V gene, CDR1 is MNHEY and CDR2 is SVGAGI. This CDR3 region has 14 residues. DNA for the CDR3: TGTGCCAGCAGTTACGACAGACTTAACTATGGCTACACCTTC. Residues: CASSYDRLNYGYTF.

J is TRBJ2-7 and V is TRBV19, with D perhaps TRBD1 (5 bases). The CDR3 is made up of 13 amino acids. Germline CDR1 and CDR2: LNHDA and SQIVND (reference sequence). V lost 3 bases, J lost 4 bases, and 10 bases lay in between. In nucleotides, the CDR3 is TGTGCCAGTAGTATTGGGGCAGCTTACGAGCAGTACTTC. Translation: CASSIGAAYEQYF.

This chain connects TRBV15 to TRBJ2-1, with TRBD1 matching over 7 bases. J lost 6 bases, V lost 6 bases, and 11 bases had no gene match. The CDR3 loop spans 15 amino acids. CDR1 is LNHNV, CDR2 YYDKDF, per germline (reference sequence). Here the CDR3 reads CATSTAGTAGNEQFF. DNA of the CDR3: TGTGCCACCAGTACAGCCGGGACAGCTGGCAATGAGCAGTTCTTC.

This chain links TRBV10-1 with TRBJ2-1; 11 bases align to TRBD2. CDR1 is WNHNN, CDR2 SYGVQD, per germline (reference sequence). There are 16 residues in the CDR3. V lost 2 bases and J lost 3; bases outside the gene matches: 3. The CDR3 here is CASSEISGRDYNEQFF. CDR3 nucleotides: TGCGCCAGCAGTGAGATTAGCGGGAGGGACTACAATGAGCAGTTCTTC.